The sequence of this T cell receptor beta chain was determined in a study of radiotherapy plus CTLA-4 blockade in lung cancer. The J segment lost 0 bases and the V segment lost 0 bases, leaving 8 bases of the junction unmatched. The CDR3 runs 17 residues. Germline CDR1 and CDR2: SGHRS and YFSETQ. Repertoires were generated with immunoSEQ multiplex PCR, while TCRdb's copy carries only in-frame clones and drops some. Of about 85,000 clones in the sample, 75% to 90% are singletons; the top ten hold about 2%. General study results and limits: Clones of tumor-derived TCRs expanded in blood after radiotherapy plus ipilimumab.

This clone was detected only a few times. Its antigen remains unidentified. This specimen was peripheral blood, taken from a patient treated with radiotherapy plus ipilimumab. The clonotype comes from a human donor with non-small cell lung cancer who had a partial response to radiotherapy plus ipilimumab. V is TRBV5-1 and J is TRBJ1-1, with 7 positions matching TRBD1. The CDR3 DNA is TGCGCCAGCAGCTTGGAGTTAACAGGGGCAGTGAACACTGAAGCTTTCTTT. Protein: CASSLELTGAVNTEAFF.